This TCR beta chain was sequenced in a study of early stage breast cancer tumors. Turning to the study itself: Most invasive tumors, about 70% of the 16, were ER+/PR+/HER2-. Under 10 ER+/PR+/HER2- tumors were invasive ductal; four were invasive lobular.

Sequencing was performed with immunoSEQ multiplex PCR; in TCRdb, only in-frame clones are kept and a portion is missing. The data show around 30,000 clones, 72% seen once. Germline-derived CDR1 and CDR2 are SGHRS and YFSETQ. The CDR3 runs 16 residues. With 3 bases removed from V and 0 bases from J, the gap between germline ends came to 13 bases. Points from the study as a whole: Compared with adjacent normal breast, tumors showed 2.5 to 3-fold denser, more clonal T cells. Enriched TCRB sequences shared across patients were mostly commonly generated sequences.

Concerning this clone itself: Its specificity is not known.

Source material: blood. This TCR derives from a person aged 50-59 years with breast cancer. This chain joins TRBV5-1 and TRBJ2-1; either TRBD1 or TRBD2 may supply D (5 bases each). CDR3 region: CASSSTGTNSYNEQFF. CDR3 coding DNA: TGCGCCAGCAGCTCTACCGGGACCAACTCCTACAATGAGCAGTTCTTC.